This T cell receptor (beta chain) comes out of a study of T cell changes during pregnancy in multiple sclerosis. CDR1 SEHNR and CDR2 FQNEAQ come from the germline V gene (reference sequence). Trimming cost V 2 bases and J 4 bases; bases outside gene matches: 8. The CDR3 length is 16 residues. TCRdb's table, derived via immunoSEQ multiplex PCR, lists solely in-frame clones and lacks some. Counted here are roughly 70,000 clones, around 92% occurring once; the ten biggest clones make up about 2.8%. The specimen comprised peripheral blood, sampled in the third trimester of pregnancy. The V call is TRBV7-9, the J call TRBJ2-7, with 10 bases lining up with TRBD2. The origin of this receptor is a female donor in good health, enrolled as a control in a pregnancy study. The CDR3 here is CASSLNLAGVLYEQYF. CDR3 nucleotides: TGTGCCAGCAGCTTAAACCTAGCGGGAGTTCTTTACGAGCAGTACTTC.